The entry below describes one T cell receptor (beta chain). This receptor's antigen is unknown. Within one base of it there is no much larger clone, and no base qualities were kept. The sample belongs to a study of long-term antiretroviral therapy in people with HIV (dated by TCRdb to the early 2020s). With regard to the full study: The earliest samples were collected approximately a decade before the 2015 WHO recommendation for immediate ART, a period when ART was typically delayed until CD4 counts fell. A retrospective serial study tested whether changes in peripheral blood TRB repertoire composition and diversity were associated with ART initiation and durable HIV suppression. A total of under 250 cryopreserved PBMC samples were contributed to the cohort by 30 adults with confirmed HIV infection, with samples collected serially over a mean of approximately six years (range 1-12). Of the roughly 27 participants with HIV, approximately 11 were female. No cross-contamination during QIAcube processing was shown when test extractions of a monoclonal T-cell line were performed alongside a few dozen polyclonal samples.

Here is what the overall study found, with its caveats: Samples dated from the mid-2000s to the late 2010s, and the ART regimens used may be less effective than current ones. Starting ART was linked to a significant rise in TRB diversity, yet even after long-term ART the diversity remained significantly lower than in transplant donor controls. Because pre-ART samples had limited cell numbers, unsorted PBMC were profiled rather than sorted CD4+ and CD8+ T cells. At every time point, the repertoire was dominated by expanded TRB clones first identified before ART initiation, although this dominance fluctuated and, in many PLHIV, declined after ART. Compared with controls, HIV repertoires had narrower CDR3 length ranges, and the network structure pointed to an antigen-experienced repertoire that shifted only slightly toward naive after ART. No data were available on ART adherence, viral resistance or therapy changes, limiting inferences about post-ART repertoire changes. Because PBMC availability was limited, only the TCR beta chain was sequenced, with no alpha chain pairing.

The immunoSEQ hsTCRB v3.0 assay was used at survey level resolution to sequence the TRB variable region. TRB sequencing targeted a depth of about 35,000-55,000 T-cell genomes per sample. Pooled TRB libraries were sequenced on an Illumina MiSeq with a v3 150-cycle kit. The authors' analysis ran thus. Analysis of repertoires was carried out in R inside a reproducible Nextflow workflow spanning QC, data transformation and analysis. Custom analyses were implemented in LymphoSeq2, an R package for AIRR-Seq data exploration. After excluding a few samples that yielded fewer than 5000 total TRB sequences, 188 HIV repertoires remained for analysis. Among the roughly 190 retained HIV repertoires, about 57 were collected before ART initiation and around 130 after ART initiation. Each repertoire was downsampled to 5000 TRB nucleotide sequences, and summary statistics were averaged across 100 downsampling iterations. Only TRB sequences with CDR3 regions of at least seven amino acids were retained for analysis. Diversity was assessed using a clonality score derived from Shannon entropy and using the Gini coefficient. In the repertoire networks, any two of the top 5000 CDR3 amino acid sequences were linked whenever the two sequences differed by an edit distance of one. For TRB CDR3 amino acid sequences, antigen specificity groups and MHC restriction were predicted with GLIPH2. CDR3 amino acid sequences were matched against VDJdb and McPAS-TCR to flag known CMV, EBV, HIV or tissue antigen associations. Pre-ART, post-ART and control groups were compared with Wilcoxon signed-rank tests and Holm-Bonferroni correction. In its TCRdb copy, this immuneACCESS table keeps in-frame sequences only and misses some clones. Where compared with another copy, unresolved V genes explain less than half of these, and the others have no known cause. V and J calls and clone size are copied from that table; D and trimming were computed from the DNA. The sample table holds about 21,000 clones, of which about nine tenths were seen once. Of the sample, 8% to 9.5% is held by the ten largest clones.

The germline V gene supplies CDR1 SGHRS and CDR2 YFSETQ. V trim: 4 bases; J trim: 6 bases; unmatched bases: 5. The CDR3 covers 13 residues, taking in both the cysteine and the phenylalanine. Here the CDR3 DNA is all that survives: 39 bases in frame from base 1. Participants were included only if at least one PBMC sample before ART initiation and at least two post-ART samples were available. Every participant with HIV received treatment in the United States of America. Before DNA extraction, cryopreserved samples of about 0.9-11 million PBMC were thawed and then washed. At the time of the earliest PBMC sample for each participant with HIV, ages ranged from about 23 to 60 years. Each participant contributed PBMC samples from 1-4 timepoints before ART initiation and 2-8 timepoints after ART initiation, with a median of 7 samples. Serial HIV viral load, CD4+ T-cell count, ART history and demographic data were obtained for every participant. A Qiagen kit on a QIAcube was used to extract genomic DNA from unsorted PBMC, with samples processed in batches of 12.

This clonotype originated in a young man with HIV. The receptor chain draws on TRBV5-1 and TRBJ2-3; 7 bases in the junction line up with TRBD2. The material sequenced was unsorted PBMCs, taken 0.2 years before starting antiretroviral therapy. The CDR3 has the sequence CASSPAGVDTQYF. The sequenced DNA is TGCGCCAGCAGCCCTGCGGGGGTGGATACGCAGTATTTT.